Presented here are 3 T cell receptor beta chains from one specimen sequenced in a study of shared clonotypes between healthy human individuals. Assay used: immunoSEQ multiplex PCR; TCRdb lists only in-frame clones, some missing. The sample lists fewer than 600,000 clones, 79% occurring once. The sample comprised PBMCs. These TCRs come from a middle-aged woman in good health. Some clones in this sample may be carry-over from other donors' samples.

The chain has TRBV6-6 and TRBJ2-7; no clear D gene. The CDR3 loop spans 13 amino acids. Germline V gives CDR1 MNHNY, CDR2 SVGAGI (reference sequence). Trimming took 6 bases from V and 6 from J, leaving 15 bases between them. The CDR3 loop is CASRAPLTGEQYF. CDR3 sequence (DNA): TGTGCCAGCAGGGCTCCGCTGACGGGCGAGCAGTACTTC.

This chain uses TRBV18 with TRBJ2-2, with D maybe TRBD2 (5 bases). Germline V gene sequence: CDR1 KGHSH, CDR2 LQKENI. The germline V and J ends were trimmed by 0 bases and 3 bases, with 17 bases remaining between them. The length of the CDR3 is 18 residues. CDR3 bases: TGTGCCAGCTCACCACCCCCTCCGGGGAGTGGGGACACCGGGGAGCTGTTTTTT. Translated: CASSPPPPGSGDTGELFF.

This chain links TRBV6-5 with TRBJ1-1, with D tentatively TRBD1 (5 bases). V lost 7 bases, J lost 3 bases, and 12 bases lay in between. The CDR3 spans 13 residues. Germline CDR1 reads MNHEY; CDR2 reads SVGAGI. The CDR3 loop is CASNRQQDTEAFF. Written as DNA, the CDR3 is TGTGCCAGCAATAGACAGCAGGACACTGAAGCTTTCTTT.